This T cell receptor (beta chain) was documented in a study of blood T cell repertoires in COVID-19. Overall study context: COVID-19 samples collected from the United States, Italy and Spain covered acute and convalescent phases. PBMCs, B-cell-depleted T cells, or T cells provided the cDNA or gDNA that made up the material.

The Seattle patients, enrolled during active infection, were followed longitudinally. Only one count was recorded for this clone. Trimming shortened V by 1 base and J by 5 bases, and 14 bases separated the two germline ends. Germline CDR1 and CDR2: SEHNR and FQNEAQ (reference sequence). CDR3 length: 15 residues. Original data processing: Estimation of nucleated cell counts relied on the amplification of reference gene primers. The method was immunoSEQ multiplex PCR; TCRdb's version includes in-frame clones alone and lacks a portion of them. V, J and clone size reflect that table, while D and trimming were determined from the DNA. The sample shows some 520,000 clones, roughly nine tenths of them seen only once.

This chain links TRBV7-9 with TRBJ1-2, with D maybe TRBD1 (5 bases). Sequences were obtained from peripheral blood. The receptor's source is a man between 18 and 35 years old with COVID-19, enrolled during active disease. The CDR3 nucleotides are TGTGCCAGCAGCTTAGTGGGCAGGGAACTGTATGGCTACACCTTC. Translated, it gives CASSLVGRELYGYTF.